What follows are 28 T cell receptor beta chains derived from one specimen sequenced in a study of blood T cell repertoires in COVID-19. Sequencing used immunoSEQ multiplex PCR; TCRdb keeps in-frame clones, though not all of them. This table holds 320,000 or so clones, 87% found once. Input material: PBMCs or T cells enriched from blood (not recorded which). The source of these receptors is a woman between 25 and 40 years old who had recovered from COVID-19.

V is TRBV10-1 and J is TRBJ2-1, with 7 bases fitting TRBD2. CDR1 and CDR2 from the germline V gene are WNHNN and SYGVQD (reference sequence). Trimming removed 10 bases from V and 4 bases from J; junction bases left unmatched: 13. This CDR3 is built from 15 residues. This CDR3 is CATQPGGGGYNEQFF. CDR3 sequence (DNA): TGCGCCACCCAACCGGGTGGCGGGGGATACAATGAGCAGTTCTTC.

The genes are TRBV6-5 and TRBJ1-3; D not resolved. The ends were cut back, 6 bases at V and 3 bases at J, with 15 bases in the middle. The CDR3 extends over 15 amino acids. Germline V gene data show CDR1 as MNHEY and CDR2 as SVGAGI. The CDR3 sequence: CASRTTGLLGNTIYF. The CDR3 coding sequence is TGTGCCAGCAGGACAACCGGACTCCTTGGAAACACCATATATTTT.

CDR3 sequence: CASGDRGLMEQYF. The CDR3 DNA is TGTGCCAGCGGGGACAGGGGGCTTATGGAGCAGTACTTC. V gene TRBV6-5 combines with J gene TRBJ2-7; 12 nucleotides align to TRBD1. The CDR3 totals 13 residues. J lost 7 bases, V lost 8 bases, and 6 bases had no gene match. Germline values: CDR1 MNHEY, CDR2 SVGAGI.

This clone was observed once. The V and J genes are TRBV19 and TRBJ1-4; possible D gene TRBD1, 6 bases. CDR1 and CDR2 from the germline V gene are LNHDA and SQIVND (reference sequence). The CDR3 contains 16 residues. Deletions cut 8 bases from V and 0 bases from J, with 16 bases between. The CDR3 DNA is TGTGCCAGTTTCCCGGGACAAGAGTCAACTAATGAAAAACTGTTTTTT. Encoded protein: CASFPGQESTNEKLFF.

The rearrangement links TRBV28 to TRBJ1-5; 7 bases are shared with TRBD1. CDR1 and CDR2 (germline): MDHEN, SYDVKM. This CDR3 spans 14 amino acids. J lost 4 bases, V lost 5 bases, and 5 bases had no gene match. CDR3 sequence reads: CASSPPGQNQPQHF. The CDR3 DNA is TGTGCCAGCAGTCCACCGGGACAGAATCAGCCCCAGCATTTT.

The J gene is TRBJ1-6, the V gene TRBV27; no definite D call. The germline V and J ends were trimmed by 4 bases and 0 bases, with 7 bases remaining between them. The CDR3 runs 15 residues. The germline gives CDR1 MNHEY, CDR2 SMNVEV (reference sequence). In DNA form, the CDR3 reads TGTGCCAGCAGTTACGAGCGCTCCTATAATTCACCCCTCCACTTT. It translates to CASSYERSYNSPLHF.

The chain is built from TRBV5-4 and TRBJ2-5; 15 bases align to TRBD2. The CDR3 is made up of 17 amino acids. V shed 4 bases and J 4 bases; nucleotides not matched to a gene: 8. The germline V gene has CDR1 SGHNT and CDR2 YYREEE (reference sequence). The CDR3 nucleotides read TGTGCCAGCAGCCCCGGGACTAGCGGGGGGATAGGAGAGACCCAGTACTTC. Amino acids: CASSPGTSGGIGETQYF.

The rearrangement links TRBV19 to TRBJ2-1; 8 nucleotides align to TRBD1. Trimming at V came to 3 bases and at J to 0 bases, leaving 1 base not matched to a gene. CDR1 is LNHDA and CDR2 is SQIVND in the germline V gene (reference sequence). The CDR3 consists of 15 residues. CDR3 region: CASSIRGPSYNEQFF. The CDR3 nucleotides read TGTGCCAGTAGTATCAGGGGGCCCTCCTACAATGAGCAGTTCTTC.

The J gene is TRBJ1-1, the V gene TRBV28, with D maybe TRBD1 (5 bases). V lost 6 bases and J lost 10, with 18 bases in between. Germline-derived CDR1 and CDR2 are MDHEN and SYDVKM. This CDR3 spans 13 amino acids. The CDR3 sequence: CASRPVLGERAFF. The DNA for the CDR3 is TGTGCCAGCAGGCCGGTTTTAGGGGAAAGAGCTTTCTTT.

This clone came up a few times. The chain is built from TRBV7-9 and TRBJ1-4; no clear D gene. CDR1 SEHNR and CDR2 FQNEAQ come from the germline V gene (reference sequence). V was cut by 2 bases and J by 7 bases, with 14 bases left in between. This CDR3 has 15 residues. CDR3 DNA: TGTGCCAGCAGCTTAAATGTCCAACGGGGTGAAAAACTGTTTTTT. This encodes CASSLNVQRGEKLFF.

The rearrangement links TRBV6-2 or TRBV6-3 to TRBJ2-7, with 7 bases matching TRBD1. The CDR3 consists of 13 residues. V lost 5 bases and J lost 5; bases outside the gene matches: 6. The germline V gene has CDR1 MNHEY and CDR2 SVGEGT. CDR3 loop: CASSQRQGHEQYF. DNA of the CDR3: TGTGCCAGCAGTCAACGACAGGGCCACGAGCAGTACTTC.

This chain joins TRBV6-1 and TRBJ1-1; a weak D match, TRBD1 (5 bases). The V gene's germline CDR1 is MNHNS and CDR2 SASEGT. The CDR3 consists of 17 residues. With 4 bases removed from V and 1 base from J, the gap between germline ends came to 19 bases. The CDR3 is CASSAPRGQGGNTEAFF. The CDR3 DNA reads TGTGCCAGCAGTGCCCCCCGGGGCCAGGGAGGGAACACTGAAGCTTTCTTT.

This clone was counted a few times. The rearrangement uses TRBV12-5 and TRBJ1-3; no firm D call. CDR1 is LGHNT, CDR2 FRNRAP, per germline. Trimming cost V 1 base and J 7 bases, with 11 bases left between them. The CDR3 consists of 14 residues. The CDR3 protein is CASGLGVSGNTIYF. The CDR3 DNA follows: TGTGCTAGTGGTTTGGGGGTTTCGGGGAACACCATATATTTT. The whole variable domain, remainder taken from reference TRBV12-5 and TRBJ1-3, is DARVTQTPRHKVTEMGQEVTMRCQPILGHNTVFWYRQTMMQGLELLAYFRNRAPLDDSGMPKDRFSAEMPDATLATLKIQPSEPRDSAVYFCASGLGVSGNTIYFGEGSWLTVV.

CDR3 sequence: CASSKDREGEAFF. CDR3 coding DNA: TGTGCCAGCAGCAAGGACAGGGAAGGTGAAGCTTTCTTT. The chain joins TRBV5-4 to TRBJ1-1; 8 positions match TRBD1. The length of the CDR3 is 13 residues. The V and J ends lost 4 bases and 7 bases, in that order; junction bases with no gene match: 6. The germline CDR1 and CDR2 sequences are SGHNT and YYREEE (reference sequence). The variable domain in full, completed from reference TRBV5-4 and TRBJ1-1, reads ETGVTQSPTHLIKTRGQQVTLRCSSQSGHNTVSWYQQALGQGPQFIFQYYREEENGRGNFPPRFSGLQFPNYSSELNVNALELDDSALYLCASSKDREGEAFFGQGTRLTVV.

Concerning this clone: In the same sample, other DNA sequences code for this CDR3. In nucleotides, the CDR3 is TGTGCCAGTAGTATACGGGGAAGCTATGGCTACACCTTC. Its translation is CASSIRGSYGYTF. The chain recombines TRBV19 with TRBJ1-2; no clear D. There are 13 residues in the CDR3. Germline CDR1 is LNHDA and CDR2 is SQIVND (reference sequence). Trimming pared 2 bases from V and 4 bases from J, leaving 8 bases between.

As regards this clone: Distinct nucleotide sequences in the sample also encode this CDR3. The V call is TRBV15, the J call TRBJ1-5, with D tentatively TRBD1 (6 bases). CDR1 is LNHNV and CDR2 is YYDKDF in the germline V gene (reference sequence). The CDR3 runs to 14 residues. With 5 bases removed from V and 1 base from J, the gap between germline ends came to 9 bases. The CDR3: CATSRGQSNQPQHF. Written as DNA, the CDR3 is TGTGCCACCAGCCGCGGACAGAGCAATCAGCCCCAGCATTTT. Filled out from reference TRBV15 and TRBJ1-5, the complete variable domain reads DAMVIQNPRYQVTQFGKPVTLSCSQTLNHNVMYWYQQKSSQAPKLLFHYYDKDFNNEADTPDNFQSRRPNTSFCFLDIRSPGLGDTAMYLCATSRGQSNQPQHFGDGTRLSIL.

The V gene is TRBV24-1, the J gene TRBJ2-3; the match to TRBD2 covers 8 bases. The V gene's germline CDR1 is KGHDR and CDR2 SFDVKD. Trimming removed 4 bases from V and 2 bases from J; junction bases left unmatched: 7. This CDR3 comprises 16 residues. The CDR3 DNA is TGTGCCACCAGTGAGCGAAGCGGGGGACCCACAGATACGCAGTATTTT. This encodes CATSERSGGPTDTQYF.

The CDR3 region has the DNA TGTGCCAGTAGTATAGCGTGGGGGCCGCAAAGCACAGATACGCAGTATTTT. This encodes CASSIAWGPQSTDTQYF. The chain combines TRBV19 with TRBJ2-3, with D possibly TRBD1 on 6 matching bases. The CDR3 runs to 17 residues. Germline V lookup: CDR1 LNHDA, CDR2 SQIVND (reference sequence). Trimming stripped 1 base from V and 0 bases from J, with 14 bases between.

The CDR3 sequence is CASSSPGGVLGNEQFF. In DNA form, the CDR3 reads TGTGCCAGCAGCTCCCCGGGGGGCGTCCTCGGCAATGAGCAGTTCTTC. The chain combines TRBV7-2 with TRBJ2-1, with D possibly TRBD2 on 7 matching bases. CDR3 length: 16 amino acids. Trimming removed 4 bases at V and 6 bases at J, with 19 bases between. Germline CDR1 is SGHTA and CDR2 is FQGNSA. Together with reference TRBV7-2 and TRBJ2-1, the CDR3 gives the full variable domain: GAGVSQSPSNKVTEKGKDVELRCDPISGHTALYWYRQSLGQGLEFLIYFQGNSAPDKSGLPSDRFSAERTGGSVSTLTIQRTQQEDSAVYLCASSSPGGVLGNEQFFGPGTRLTVL.

V and J are TRBV3-1 (or the pseudogene TRBV3-2) and TRBJ2-5; D may be TRBD2 (5 bases). Germline V gives CDR1 LGHDT, CDR2 YNNKEL (reference sequence). This CDR3 has 15 residues. V gave up 0 bases and J gave up 3 bases, with 11 bases separating them. The CDR3 bases are TGTGCCAGCAGCCAAGAAGGCCTAGCTAAAGAGACCCAGTACTTC. Protein product: CASSQEGLAKETQYF.

This chain links TRBV5-6 with TRBJ2-7; D gene ambiguous. V was trimmed by 6 bases and J by 5 bases, leaving 12 bases between them. Germline CDR1 and CDR2: SGHDT and YYEEEE. This CDR3 has 12 amino acids. The CDR3 DNA follows: TGTGCCAGCACCAAACAGAGCCACGAGCAGTACTTC. Encoded protein: CASTKQSHEQYF.

The table lists this clone with a few counts. The chain recombines TRBV13 with TRBJ1-1; D not resolved. From germline, CDR1 is PRHDT and CDR2 FYEKMQ (reference sequence). This CDR3 has 14 residues. Trimming removed 5 bases at V and 3 bases at J, with 13 bases between. The CDR3 DNA follows: TGTGCCAGCAGCCGTAGAAACCGGGACACTGAAGCTTTCTTT. Translating it yields CASSRRNRDTEAFF.

The chain joins TRBV6-6 to TRBJ1-3; D is ambiguous. Trimming stripped 3 bases from V and 0 bases from J, with 12 bases between. This CDR3 is built from 16 residues. The germline V gene encodes CDR1 MNHNY and CDR2 SVGAGI (reference sequence). The CDR3 bases are TGTGCCAGCAGTTATCTTCGGGATAGCTCTGGAAACACCATATATTTT. It specifies CASSYLRDSSGNTIYF.

The chain joins TRBV9 to TRBJ1-5; a possible D gene is TRBD1 (5 bases). This CDR3 is built from 15 residues. Trimming took off 4 bases at V and 1 base at J, with 12 bases between the two ends. Per the germline V gene, CDR1 is SGDLS and CDR2 is YYNGEE. The CDR3 DNA is TGTGCCAGCAGCTTAGAGGGGAAGAGCAATCAGCCCCAGCATTTT. Its protein is CASSLEGKSNQPQHF.

The chain couples TRBV7-7 to TRBJ2-3; TRBD1 aligns across 7 bases. Germline lookup yields CDR1 SSHAT and CDR2 FNYEAQ (reference sequence). The CDR3 has 18 residues. V dropped 1 base and J dropped 2; count of bases not matched to a gene: 12. CDR3 sequence (DNA): TGTGCCAGCAGCTTAGGGCCAGTAGGGACAGCTACCACAGATACGCAGTATTTT. Encoded protein: CASSLGPVGTATTDTQYF.

V is TRBV20-1 and J is TRBJ2-7, with 13 bases fitting TRBD2. The ends lost 3 bases at V and 7 bases at J; junction bases unmatched: 9. Germline-derived CDR1 and CDR2 are DFQATT and SNEGSKA (reference sequence). The CDR3 is 15 amino acids. CDR3 sequence: CSASPTSGGAWEQYF. The CDR3 nucleotides read TGCAGTGCTAGTCCCACTAGCGGGGGGGCTTGGGAGCAGTACTTC.

The table lists this clone with a count of one. The rearrangement joins TRBV19 to TRBJ2-3, with D uncertain. CDR3 length: 15 amino acids. Trimming cost V 6 bases and J 0 bases, with 13 bases left between them. CDR1 is LNHDA and CDR2 is SQIVND in the germline V gene (reference sequence). CDR3 region: CASSPAARSTDTQYF. For the CDR3, the DNA is TGTGCCAGTAGCCCGGCCGCGAGGAGCACAGATACGCAGTATTTT. Using reference TRBV19 and TRBJ2-3 for the parts outside the CDR3, the full variable domain is DGGITQSPKYLFRKEGQNVTLSCEQNLNHDAMYWYRQDPGQGLRLIYYSQIVNDFQKGDIAEGYSVSREKKESFPLTVTSAQKNPTAFYLCASSPAARSTDTQYFGPGTRLTVL.

V gene TRBV7-6 combines with J gene TRBJ2-1; 9 positions agree with TRBD1. The CDR3 is 15 amino acids. Germline V gene data show CDR1 as SGHVS and CDR2 as FNYEAQ. With V trimmed by 3 bases and J by 10 bases, 10 bases remained unmatched. CDR3 sequence reads: CASSFRTGDMREQFF. In DNA form, the CDR3 reads TGTGCCAGCAGCTTTAGGACAGGGGACATGAGGGAGCAGTTCTTC.